This entry lists 10 T cell receptor beta chains sequenced from one sample in a study of cytomegalovirus exposure and HLA in healthy donors. Amplification used 60 Vbeta primers and 13 Jbeta primers. TCRdb's copy holds only in-frame clones and misses some; the assay was immunoSEQ multiplex PCR. The top ten hold 2.9% of the sample, which has about 180,000 clones, around 75% seen once. The sequenced sample was PBMCs. These receptors came from a male donor in good health and CMV-seronegative.

The gene calls are TRBV5-1 and TRBJ1-5; 7 bases agree with TRBD1. The CDR3 has 15 residues. V shed 3 bases, J shed 4 bases, and the junction held 7 bases outside the gene matches. Germline loops: CDR1 SGHRS, CDR2 YFSETQ. The CDR3 is CASSSTPGQNQPQHF. The DNA of the CDR3 is TGCGCCAGCAGCTCAACTCCGGGACAGAATCAGCCCCAGCATTTT.

This chain connects TRBV6-5 to TRBJ2-1, with 10 nucleotides matching TRBD2. Unmatched junction bases numbered 4, after V lost 2 bases and J lost 6 bases. CDR3 length equals 15 residues. Germline V CDR1 and CDR2: MNHEY, SVGAGI. The CDR3, as DNA: TGTGCCAGCAGTTACAAACTAGCGGGAATCAATGAGCAGTTCTTC. This gives the protein CASSYKLAGINEQFF.

The chain carries TRBV9 and TRBJ2-1, with D perhaps matching TRBD1 (5 bases). Germline V gene data show CDR1 as SGDLS and CDR2 as YYNGEE. V lost 0 bases to trimming and J lost 3 bases, with 16 bases between them. This CDR3 has 17 residues. CDR3 in DNA: TGTGCCAGCAGCGTAGAGGTAGCAGGGCACGGCTACAATGAGCAGTTCTTC. Its protein is CASSVEVAGHGYNEQFF.

The J gene is TRBJ2-1, the V gene TRBV6-5; 7 bases are a match to TRBD1. The V gene's germline CDR1 is MNHEY and CDR2 SVGAGI. V shed 0 bases and J 4 bases; nucleotides not matched to a gene: 6. CDR3 length: 16 residues. The CDR3, as DNA: TGTGCCAGCAGTTACTCGATGACAGGGCCATACAATGAGCAGTTCTTC. This translates into CASSYSMTGPYNEQFF.

This rearrangement joins TRBV15 to TRBJ1-5; D is uncertain. V was pared by 1 base and J by 7 bases, with 17 bases between. The CDR3 consists of 16 residues. Germline CDR1 and CDR2: LNHNV and YYDKDF (reference sequence). The chain's CDR3 is CATSRAFNARSQPQHF. CDR3 sequence (DNA): TGTGCCACCAGCAGAGCGTTCAATGCAAGGAGCCAGCCCCAGCATTTT.

This chain's CDR3 is CASSETGRTEAFF. In nucleotides, the CDR3 is TGCGCCAGCAGTGAAACAGGGAGAACTGAAGCTTTCTTT. The J gene is TRBJ1-1, the V gene TRBV10-1; tentatively, D is TRBD1 (6 bases). With 3 bases removed from V and 5 bases from J, the gap between germline ends came to 10 bases. The CDR3 contains 13 residues. Per the germline V gene, CDR1 is WNHNN and CDR2 is SYGVQD (reference sequence).

The chain carries TRBV28 and TRBJ2-7; no firm D call. Germline assignment: CDR1 MDHEN and CDR2 SYDVKM. V gave up 3 bases and J gave up 0 bases, with 15 bases separating them. The CDR3 is made up of 16 amino acids. CDR3 protein: CASSLVRYLSSYEQYF. CDR3 nucleotide sequence: TGTGCCAGCAGTTTGGTTCGTTACCTTAGCTCCTACGAGCAGTACTTC.

V and J are TRBV5-4 and TRBJ1-2; TRBD1 matches 12 bases. The CDR3 spans 15 residues. V shed 0 bases and J 6 bases; nucleotides not matched to a gene: 3. CDR1 is SGHNT and CDR2 is YYREEE in the germline V gene (reference sequence). The CDR3 here is CASSLVGTGGDGYTF. The CDR3 DNA follows: TGTGCCAGCAGCTTGGTAGGGACAGGGGGCGATGGCTACACCTTC.

The chain uses TRBV2 and TRBJ1-4; weak D call: TRBD1 (6 bases). Per the germline V gene, CDR1 is SNHLY and CDR2 is FYNNEI. There are 12 residues in the CDR3. Trimming cost V 7 bases and J 7 bases, with 10 bases left between them. The CDR3 DNA follows: TGTGCCAGCAACAGGGAAAGTGAAAAACTGTTTTTT. Translation: CASNRESEKLFF. Supplemented by reference TRBV2 and TRBJ1-4, the full variable domain reads EPEVTQTPSHQVTQMGQEVILRCVPISNHLYFYWYRQILGQKVEFLVSFYNNEISEKSEIFDDQFSVERPDGSNFTLKIRSTKLEDSAMYFCASNRESEKLFFGSGTQLSVL.

The V gene is TRBV6-4, the J gene TRBJ2-2, with TRBD1 matching over 8 bases. Germline CDR1 reads MRHNA; CDR2 reads SNTAGT. The CDR3 length is 17 residues. Trimming at V came to 3 bases and at J to 5 bases, leaving 11 bases not matched to a gene. The CDR3 DNA reads as TGTGCCAGCAGTGAGGATGCGGGGACAGGAGGAACCGGGGAGCTGTTTTTT. Residues: CASSEDAGTGGTGELFF.